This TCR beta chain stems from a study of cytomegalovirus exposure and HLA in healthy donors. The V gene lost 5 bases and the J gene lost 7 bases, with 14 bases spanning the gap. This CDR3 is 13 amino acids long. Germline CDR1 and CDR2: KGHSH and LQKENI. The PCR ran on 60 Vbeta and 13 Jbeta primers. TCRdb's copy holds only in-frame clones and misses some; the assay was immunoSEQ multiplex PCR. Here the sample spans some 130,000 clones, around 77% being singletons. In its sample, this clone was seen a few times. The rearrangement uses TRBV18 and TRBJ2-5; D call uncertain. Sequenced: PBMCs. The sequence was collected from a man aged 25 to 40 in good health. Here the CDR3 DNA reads TGTGCCAGCTCATCAGAGGTAAAAGGGACCCAGTACTTC. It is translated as CASSSEVKGTQYF.